Each of the 27 T cell receptor beta chains below was sequenced from the same sample in a study of T-cell reconstitution after alpha-beta-depleted transplantation in children. During its preparation, the TCRbeta library received unique molecular identifiers. TCRdb recomputed calls from the PCR reads with MiXCR, one row per CDR3 protein. The profile shows roughly 490,000 distinct CDR3 sequences, about 10% of them singletons. The sequenced sample was PBMCs, mostly from graft donor cells, obtained 180 days after TCRalphabeta/CD19-depleted stem cell transplant. The origin of the receptors is a female patient aged 2 to 10 who had a stem cell transplant for aplastic anemia, so the T cells may come from the graft donor.

CDR3 sequence reads: CASSEAARDYLNTEAFF. Here the CDR3 DNA reads TGTGCCAGCAGTGAAGCGGCCAGGGATTACTTGAACACTGAAGCTTTCTTT. The rearrangement links TRBV2 to TRBJ1-1, with D perhaps TRBD1 (5 bases). The CDR3 is 17 amino acids. V lost 0 bases and J lost 0, with 14 bases in between. Germline CDR1 and CDR2: SNHLY and FYNNEI.

Written as DNA, the CDR3 is TGCAGTGCTAGAGGGAAACTAGCGTGGTCCTACAATGAGCAGTTCTTC. This sequence encodes CSARGKLAWSYNEQFF. The chain joins TRBV20-1 to TRBJ2-1; 7 positions match TRBD2. Trimming removed 1 base from V and 1 base from J; junction bases left unmatched: 7. The length of the CDR3 is 16 residues. Looked up from germline, CDR1 is DFQATT and CDR2 is SNEGSKA (reference sequence).

The V and J genes are TRBV28 and TRBJ2-7; D is possibly TRBD1 (6 bases). The CDR3 has 12 amino acids. Germline V gives CDR1 MDHEN, CDR2 SYDVKM. With 11 bases removed from V and 5 bases from J, the gap between germline ends came to 16 bases. The CDR3 region has the DNA TGTGCCTGCACGACAGGCAGCCACGAGCAGTACTTC. Protein sequence: CACTTGSHEQYF.

This clonotype was counted ten times or more. The chain couples TRBV5-1 to TRBJ2-7; 12 positions match TRBD2. The CDR3 consists of 14 residues. Germline CDR1 SGHRS, CDR2 YFSETQ. V gave up 0 bases and J gave up 9 bases; unmatched junction bases: 4. The CDR3 nucleotides read TGCGCCAGCAGCTTGGATACTAGCGGGAGGTGGCAGTACTTC. This gives the protein CASSLDTSGRWQYF.

The chain joins TRBV7-9 to TRBJ2-2; TRBD2 agrees at 8 bases. CDR3 length equals 15 residues. Germline assignment: CDR1 SEHNR and CDR2 FQNEAQ (reference sequence). V dropped 9 bases and J dropped 3; count of bases not matched to a gene: 9. The CDR3, as DNA: TGTGCCAGTAGACCGACTAGCGCGGACACCGGGGAGCTGTTTTTT. This translates into CASRPTSADTGELFF.

Many counts were recorded for this clonotype. V usage is TRBV6-1 and J usage is TRBJ1-2, with a possible D match to TRBD1 (5 bases). The V end was cut by 3 bases, the J end by 2 bases, with 10 bases between. The V gene's germline CDR1 is MNHNS and CDR2 SASEGT. The CDR3 is 14 amino acids. The CDR3 DNA reads TGTGCCAGCAGTGAGGGTGGGGGAAACTATGGCTACACCTTC. This codes for CASSEGGGNYGYTF.

The chain is built from TRBV11-2 and TRBJ2-1; TRBD2 matches 11 bases. This CDR3 contains 18 residues. With V trimmed by 0 bases and J by 0 bases, 4 bases remained unmatched. Per germline, CDR1 SGHAT and CDR2 FQNNGV. Here the CDR3 reads CASSLELAGVSSYNEQFF. CDR3 nucleotide sequence: TGTGCCAGCAGCTTAGAACTAGCGGGAGTAAGCTCCTACAATGAGCAGTTCTTC.

This clonotype was seen a few times. The CDR3 protein is CASSFRGRHEQYF. CDR3 DNA sequence: TGTGCCAGCAGCTTCCGGGGGCGCCACGAGCAGTACTTC. The V and J genes are TRBV4-2 and TRBJ2-7, with D perhaps assigned TRBD1 or TRBD2 (6 bases each). This CDR3 has 13 amino acids. V was shortened by 5 bases and J by 5 bases, with 13 bases between the two germline ends. Germline V lookup: CDR1 LGHNA, CDR2 YNFKEQ.

This chain links TRBV5-1 with TRBJ1-1; maybe TRBD1 (6 bases). The germline gives CDR1 SGHRS, CDR2 YFSETQ. The V end was cut by 3 bases, the J end by 3 bases, with 18 bases between. The CDR3 sequence is 16 residues long. The CDR3 nucleotides are TGCGCCAGCAGCTGGGGGCCTGGGGGGAGGGACACTGAAGCTTTCTTT. It is translated as CASSWGPGGRDTEAFF.

The chain has TRBV4-3 and TRBJ1-2; no clear D gene. This CDR3 contains 15 residues. V was clipped by 1 base and J by 6 bases, with 15 bases between them. The germline V gene encodes CDR1 LGHNA and CDR2 YSLEER. The CDR3 coding sequence is TGCGCCAGCAGCCAAGTAAGCCGAGGGCAAAATGGCTACACCTTC. This translates into CASSQVSRGQNGYTF.

V is TRBV4-1 and J is TRBJ1-1, with 9 bases fitting TRBD1. The CDR3 loop spans 22 amino acids. V shed 1 base and J 3 bases; nucleotides not matched to a gene: 24. From germline, CDR1 is MGHRA and CDR2 YSYEKL. The DNA for the CDR3 is TGCGCCAGCAGCCAAGCGCCCCCCCGCCGCCGGGACAGGGTAAGGAGGGACACTGAAGCTTTCTTT. This sequence encodes CASSQAPPRRRDRVRRDTEAFF.

This clonotype was detected many times. The genes are TRBV4-2 and TRBJ2-3, with D unresolved. With 3 bases removed from V and 1 base from J, the gap between germline ends came to 20 bases. Germline-derived CDR1 and CDR2 are LGHNA and YNFKEQ. CDR3 length: 18 amino acids. The CDR3 DNA sequence: TGTGCCAGCAGCCACATCGCCGGACGGGCCACGGGCACAGATACGCAGTATTTT. This encodes CASSHIAGRATGTDTQYF.

V usage is TRBV7-8 and J usage is TRBJ2-7, with D perhaps being TRBD1 or TRBD2 (6 bases each). The CDR3 has 14 amino acids. Germline CDR1 reads SGHVS; CDR2 reads FQNEAQ. Trimming stripped 3 bases from V and 7 bases from J, with 16 bases between. The CDR3 nucleotides read TGTGCCAGCAGCTTGGGGGGCTACCAGGGGGAGCAGTACTTC. Its protein is CASSLGGYQGEQYF.

This clonotype showed up just a few times. This chain uses TRBV7-9 with TRBJ2-7, with TRBD2 identical over 11 bases. The J segment lost 2 bases and the V segment lost 3 bases, leaving 9 bases of the junction unmatched. In germline, CDR1 is SEHNR, CDR2 FQNEAQ (reference sequence). The CDR3 extends over 17 amino acids. The CDR3 bases are TGTGCCAGCAGCTTTGGCCCGACTAGCGGGACCGCCTACGAGCAGTACTTC. Translated: CASSFGPTSGTAYEQYF.

This clonotype came up a few times. J is TRBJ1-5 and V is TRBV10-3; D is perhaps TRBD1 (6 bases). Trimming shortened V by 9 bases and J by 7 bases, and 13 bases separated the two germline ends. Germline CDR1 ENHRY, CDR2 SYGVKD. CDR3 length: 12 amino acids. The CDR3 nucleotides read TGTGCCATTAGGGGGTTAGGCCAGCCCCAGCATTTT. As protein: CAIRGLGQPQHF.

This rearrangement joins TRBV12-3 or TRBV12-4 to TRBJ2-7, with D possibly being TRBD1 (5 bases). There are 12 residues in the CDR3. Deletions cut 6 bases from V and 5 bases from J, with 11 bases between. The CDR3 is CASSPQGHEQYV. The DNA of the CDR3 is TGTGCCAGCAGCCCCCAGGGTCACGAGCAGTACGTC.

This clonotype was detected many times. The J gene is TRBJ2-1, the V gene TRBV5-1; no clear D. The ends were cut back, 1 base at V and 0 bases at J, with 11 bases in the middle. Germline values: CDR1 SGHRS, CDR2 YFSETQ. This CDR3 spans 16 amino acids. The CDR3 reads CASSLIVLSSYNEQFF. CDR3 sequence (DNA): TGCGCCAGCAGCTTGATTGTGCTGAGCTCCTACAATGAGCAGTTCTTC.

This chain joins TRBV20-1 and TRBJ2-3; TRBD2 aligns across 8 bases. From germline, CDR1 is DFQATT and CDR2 SNEGSKA (reference sequence). The V gene end was trimmed by 7 bases and the J gene end by 4 bases; junction bases not matched to a gene: 7. The CDR3 contains 13 residues. In DNA form, the CDR3 reads TGCAGTGGATGGAGCGGGAGAGCAGATACGCAGTATTTT. This translates into CSGWSGRADTQYF.

Only a few counts were recorded for this clonotype. J is TRBJ2-5 and V is TRBV7-2; 7 positions agree with TRBD1. CDR1 and CDR2 (germline): SGHTA, FQGNSA. This CDR3 is built from 13 residues. The V segment lost 4 bases and the J segment 5 bases; nucleotides outside the gene matches: 4. This CDR3 is CASSSGTAETQYF. The CDR3 DNA reads TGTGCCAGCAGCTCCGGGACAGCGGAGACCCAGTACTTC. The whole variable domain, filled in from reference TRBV7-2 and TRBJ2-5, reads GAGVSQSPSNKVTEKGKDVELRCDPISGHTALYWYRQSLGQGLEFLIYFQGNSAPDKSGLPSDRFSAERTGGSVSTLTIQRTQQEDSAVYLCASSSGTAETQYFGPGTRLLVL.

This clonotype turned up a few times. The chain joins TRBV7-2 to TRBJ2-5; 8 bases map to TRBD1. Unmatched junction bases numbered 12, after V lost 5 bases and J lost 4 bases. Germline CDR1 reads SGHTA; CDR2 reads FQGNSA. This CDR3 is built from 16 residues. DNA for the CDR3: TGTGCCAGCAGCAGGCGGGACAGGTATTTAGGAGAGACCCAGTACTTC. Protein: CASSRRDRYLGETQYF.

This clonotype was counted at least ten times. The chain recombines TRBV20-1 with TRBJ2-7; D is possibly TRBD2 (6 bases). V was pared by 4 bases and J by 5 bases, with 12 bases between. The CDR3 is made up of 12 amino acids. Germline-derived CDR1 and CDR2 are DFQATT and SNEGSKA (reference sequence). In nucleotides, the CDR3 is TGCAGTGCTACCCGACGGAGGGACGAGCAGTACTTC. This sequence encodes CSATRRRDEQYF.

This clonotype has a handful of counts. The chain combines TRBV7-6 with TRBJ1-5; 8 nucleotides agree with TRBD1. CDR1 and CDR2 from the germline V gene are SGHVS and FNYEAQ. V was pared by 5 bases and J by 0 bases, with 9 bases of the junction left unmatched. The length of the CDR3 is 17 residues. In nucleotides, the CDR3 is TGTGCCAGCAGCCCCCGGACAGGGAGATATAGCAATCAGCCCCAGCATTTT. It codes for CASSPRTGRYSNQPQHF.

The chain links TRBV20-1 to TRBJ1-5; 7 bases are a match to TRBD1. The CDR3 contains 13 residues. CDR1 is DFQATT, CDR2 SNEGSKA, per germline (reference sequence). Losses at the gene ends were 3 bases for V and 5 bases for J; bases not matched to a gene: 4. In DNA form, the CDR3 reads TGCAGTGCTAGGACAGGGAGAGATCAGCCCCAGCATTTT. It yields the protein CSARTGRDQPQHF.

This chain connects TRBV24-1 to TRBJ2-3, with a possible D match to TRBD2 (6 bases). The V end was cut by 7 bases, the J end by 2 bases, with 15 bases between. The V gene's germline CDR1 is KGHDR and CDR2 SFDVKD. This CDR3 spans 15 amino acids. The CDR3 nucleotides are TGTGCCACCAGCCCTACCGGGACTTACACAGATACGCAGTATTTT. Translating gives CATSPTGTYTDTQYF.

This clonotype was counted many times. V gene TRBV29-1 combines with J gene TRBJ2-1; D is possibly TRBD2 (6 bases). Trimming pared 6 bases from V and 6 bases from J, leaving 15 bases between. Germline values: CDR1 SQVTM, CDR2 ANQGSEA. The CDR3 has 13 residues. The CDR3 is CSVAPGVVNEQFF. The CDR3 DNA reads TGCAGCGTGGCCCCGGGGGTGGTCAATGAGCAGTTCTTC.

This chain uses TRBV7-3 with TRBJ2-3; D remains unclear. Per the germline V gene, CDR1 is SGHTA and CDR2 is FQGTGA. The CDR3 is 16 amino acids. With 3 bases removed from V and 3 bases from J, the gap between germline ends came to 16 bases. Here the CDR3 DNA reads TGTGCCAGCAGCTTGGGCCTCCCAGACCCTACAGATACGCAGTATTTT. This codes for CASSLGLPDPTDTQYF.

V and J are TRBV7-8 and TRBJ2-3; tentatively, D is TRBD2 (5 bases). This CDR3 contains 15 residues. The V end lost 5 bases, the J end lost 4 bases, and 16 bases lay between the germline ends. Germline V gene data show CDR1 as SGHVS and CDR2 as FQNEAQ. The CDR3 nucleotides are TGTGCCAGCAGCCCTAGCCTCCGCCTGGCAGATACGCAGTATTTT. Amino acids: CASSPSLRLADTQYF. Variable domain in full (rest from reference TRBV7-8 and TRBJ2-3): GAGVSQSPRYKVAKRGQDVALRCDPISGHVSLFWYQQALGQGPEFLTYFQNEAQLDKSGLPSDRFFAERPEGSVSTLKIQRTQQEDSAVYLCASSPSLRLADTQYFGPGTRLTVL.